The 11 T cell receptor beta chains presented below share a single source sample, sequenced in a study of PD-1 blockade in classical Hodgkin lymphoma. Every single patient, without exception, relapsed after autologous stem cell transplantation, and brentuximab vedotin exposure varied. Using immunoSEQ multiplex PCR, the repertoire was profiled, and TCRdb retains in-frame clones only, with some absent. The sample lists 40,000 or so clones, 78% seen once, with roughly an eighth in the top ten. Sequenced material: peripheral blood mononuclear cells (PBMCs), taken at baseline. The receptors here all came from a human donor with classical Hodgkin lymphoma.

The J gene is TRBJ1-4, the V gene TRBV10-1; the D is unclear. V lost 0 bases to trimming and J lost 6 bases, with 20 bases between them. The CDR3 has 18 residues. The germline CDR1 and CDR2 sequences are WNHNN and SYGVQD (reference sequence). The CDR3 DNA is TGCGCCAGCAGTGAGTCTGGGGAGAGGGAGGAATTTGATGAAAAACTGTTTTTT. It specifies CASSESGEREEFDEKLFF.

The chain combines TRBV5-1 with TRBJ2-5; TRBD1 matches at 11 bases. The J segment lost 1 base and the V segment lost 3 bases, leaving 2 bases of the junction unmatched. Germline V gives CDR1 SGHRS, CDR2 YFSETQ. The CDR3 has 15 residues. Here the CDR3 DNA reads TGCGCCAGCAGCTACGGGACAGGGGGCCAAGAGACCCAGTACTTC. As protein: CASSYGTGGQETQYF.

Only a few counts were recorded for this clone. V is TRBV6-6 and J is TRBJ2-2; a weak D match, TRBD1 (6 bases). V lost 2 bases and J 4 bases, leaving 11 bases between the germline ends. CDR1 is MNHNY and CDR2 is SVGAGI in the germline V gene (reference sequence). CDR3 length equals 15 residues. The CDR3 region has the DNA TGTGCCAGCAGTTACACGGGGACACCCACCGGGGAGCTGTTTTTT. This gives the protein CASSYTGTPTGELFF.

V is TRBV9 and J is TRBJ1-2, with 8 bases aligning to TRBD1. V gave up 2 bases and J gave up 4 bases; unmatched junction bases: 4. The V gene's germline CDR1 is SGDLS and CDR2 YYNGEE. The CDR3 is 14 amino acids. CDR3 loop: CASSVTGAIYGYTF. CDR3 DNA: TGTGCCAGCAGCGTGACAGGGGCCATCTATGGCTACACCTTC.

CDR3 in amino acids: CASSPRPYKSYGYTF. The CDR3 DNA is TGTGCCAGCAGTCCACGGCCCTACAAGTCTTATGGCTACACCTTC. The rearrangement uses TRBV6-1 and TRBJ1-2; no firm D call. V lost 5 bases to trimming and J lost 5 bases, with 18 bases between them. CDR1 and CDR2 (germline): MNHNS, SASEGT. This CDR3 comprises 15 residues.

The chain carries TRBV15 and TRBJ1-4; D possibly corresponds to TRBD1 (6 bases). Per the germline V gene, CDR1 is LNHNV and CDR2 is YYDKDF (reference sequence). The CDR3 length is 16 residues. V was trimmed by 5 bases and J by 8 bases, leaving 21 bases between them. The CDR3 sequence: CATSPLGGRYLEKLFF. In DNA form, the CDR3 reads TGTGCCACCAGCCCTCTCGGGGGGCGCTACCTCGAAAAACTGTTTTTT.

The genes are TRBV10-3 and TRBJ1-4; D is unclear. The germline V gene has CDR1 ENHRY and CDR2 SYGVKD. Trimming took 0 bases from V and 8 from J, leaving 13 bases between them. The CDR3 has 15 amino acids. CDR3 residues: CAISESPGLKEKLFF. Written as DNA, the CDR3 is TGTGCCATCAGTGAGTCCCCGGGGTTAAAGGAAAAACTGTTTTTT.

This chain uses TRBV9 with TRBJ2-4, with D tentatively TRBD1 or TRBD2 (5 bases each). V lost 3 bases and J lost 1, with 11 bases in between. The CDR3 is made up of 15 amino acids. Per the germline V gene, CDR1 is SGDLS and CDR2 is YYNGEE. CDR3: CASSGTGTAKNIQYF. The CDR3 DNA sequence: TGTGCCAGCAGCGGGACCGGGACGGCCAAAAACATTCAGTACTTC.

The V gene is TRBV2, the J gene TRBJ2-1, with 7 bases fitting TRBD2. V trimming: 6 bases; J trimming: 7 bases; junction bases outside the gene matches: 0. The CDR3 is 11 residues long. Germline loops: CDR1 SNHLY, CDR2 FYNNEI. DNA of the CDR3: TGTGCCAGCAGACTAGCGAATGAGCAGTTCTTC. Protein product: CASRLANEQFF. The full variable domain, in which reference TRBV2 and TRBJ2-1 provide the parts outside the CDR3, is EPEVTQTPSHQVTQMGQEVILRCVPISNHLYFYWYRQILGQKVEFLVSFYNNEISEKSEIFDDQFSVERPDGSNFTLKIRSTKLEDSAMYFCASRLANEQFFGPGTRLTVL.

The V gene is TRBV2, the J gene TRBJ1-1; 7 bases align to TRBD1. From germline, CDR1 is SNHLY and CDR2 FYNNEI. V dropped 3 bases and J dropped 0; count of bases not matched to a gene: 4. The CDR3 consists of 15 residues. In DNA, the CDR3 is TGTGCCAGCAGTGATACCGGGACAGTGAACACTGAAGCTTTCTTT. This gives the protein CASSDTGTVNTEAFF.

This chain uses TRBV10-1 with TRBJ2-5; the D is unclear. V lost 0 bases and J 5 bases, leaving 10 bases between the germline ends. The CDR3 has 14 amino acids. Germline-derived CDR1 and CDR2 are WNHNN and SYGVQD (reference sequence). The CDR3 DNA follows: TGCGCCAGCAGTGAGTCCGCTACCGGGGAGACCCAGTACTTC. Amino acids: CASSESATGETQYF.